Listed here are 7 T cell receptor beta chains from one sample, sequenced in a study of blood T cell repertoires in COVID-19. Libraries were prepared by immunoSEQ multiplex PCR; TCRdb keeps only in-frame clonotypes and omits some of them. The sample comprises hundreds of thousands of clones, about 89% of which are singletons, and 7.5% to 9.5% rests with the top ten. Sequencing used peripheral blood. The receptor source for this set is a woman aged 45 to 65 with COVID-19, enrolled during active disease.

The chain employs TRBV19 and TRBJ2-5; TRBD2 matches 15 bases. The CDR3 sequence is 16 residues long. After removal of 4 bases from V and 5 bases from J, the junction contained 5 bases not matched to a gene. In germline, CDR1 is LNHDA, CDR2 SQIVND (reference sequence). Written as DNA, the CDR3 is TGTGCCAGTAGTAGTGGGACTAGCGGGGGGATGGAGACCCAGTACTTC. Translating gives CASSSGTSGGMETQYF.

CDR3 nucleotides: TGTGCCAGCAGCTTAGCGTTTTGGGGGCCGCCCCATGGAAACACCATATATTTT. This translates into CASSLAFWGPPHGNTIYF. This chain links TRBV7-4 with TRBJ1-3, with D perhaps matching TRBD1 (6 bases). Germline V gene data show CDR1 as SGHVT and CDR2 as SQSDAQ. The V end lost 0 bases, the J end lost 3 bases, and 18 bases lay between the germline ends. This CDR3 has 18 amino acids.

This chain links TRBV9 with TRBJ1-3; D is ambiguous. Trimming pared 4 bases from V and 4 bases from J, leaving 9 bases between. This CDR3 is 13 amino acids long. CDR1 SGDLS and CDR2 YYNGEE come from the germline V gene. CDR3 in DNA: TGTGCCAGCAGCCCACGGGTAGGAAACACCATATATTTT. Its translation is CASSPRVGNTIYF.

The genes are TRBV7-3 and TRBJ2-3; TRBD1 aligns across 8 bases. The length of the CDR3 is 16 residues. Germline V CDR1 and CDR2: SGHTA, FQGTGA. The V and J ends lost 0 bases and 4 bases, in that order; junction bases with no gene match: 6. The CDR3 sequence is CASSLTHGQGSDTQYF. The CDR3 coding sequence is TGTGCCAGCAGCTTAACCCACGGACAGGGATCAGATACGCAGTATTTT.

The rearrangement uses TRBV19 and TRBJ1-5; TRBD1 matches at 7 bases. Germline V gene data show CDR1 as LNHDA and CDR2 as SQIVND (reference sequence). V lost 5 bases to trimming and J lost 7 bases; unmatched junction nucleotides: 14. This CDR3 spans 16 amino acids. CDR3 sequence (DNA): TGTGCCAGTAGTTCCCGAGGACAGGCCGGGTCCCAGCCCCAGCATTTT. It translates to CASSSRGQAGSQPQHF.

This clone was recorded only once. The chain has TRBV19 and TRBJ1-4; D not certain. The V end was cut by 4 bases, the J end by 5 bases, with 14 bases between. The CDR3 covers 15 residues. Germline V gene sequence: CDR1 LNHDA, CDR2 SQIVND (reference sequence). This CDR3 reads CASSKRREVNEKLFF. The CDR3 DNA follows: TGTGCCAGTAGTAAGAGACGGGAAGTGAATGAAAAACTGTTTTTT.

This chain uses TRBV7-8 with TRBJ2-3, with a tentative D call TRBD2 (5 bases). The ends were cut back, 4 bases at V and 0 bases at J, with 8 bases in the middle. This CDR3 spans 14 amino acids. Germline CDR1 reads SGHVS; CDR2 reads FQNEAQ. The CDR3 region is CASSSRGSTDTQYF. CDR3 nucleotide sequence: TGTGCCAGCAGCTCACGGGGAAGCACAGATACGCAGTATTTT.